These 26 T cell receptor beta chains share one sample of origin, sequenced in a study of blood T cell repertoires in COVID-19. The data were produced by immunoSEQ multiplex PCR, yet TCRdb's version contains in-frame clones alone and is incomplete. The data show 84,000 or so clones, around 82% seen once. Material for sequencing was peripheral blood. These receptors were collected from a man older than 75 with active or convalescent COVID-19.

This chain links TRBV3-1 (or the pseudogene TRBV3-2) with TRBJ1-2; no clear D gene. Germline loops: CDR1 LGHDT, CDR2 YNNKEL (reference sequence). The CDR3 covers 15 residues. Trimming shortened V by 1 base and J by 2 bases, and 11 bases separated the two germline ends. CDR3 coding DNA: TGTGCCAGCAGCCAAGGACTAAACGGGAACTATGGCTACACCTTC. Translated: CASSQGLNGNYGYTF.

This clone was recorded once. CDR3 in DNA: TGTGCCAGTAGTATTGAGTTGCAGCCCCAGCATTTT. Translated: CASSIELQPQHF. This chain links TRBV19 with TRBJ1-5; D gene unclear. The germline V gene encodes CDR1 LNHDA and CDR2 SQIVND (reference sequence). Deletions cut 3 bases from V and 7 bases from J, with 7 bases between. The CDR3 runs to 12 residues. Full variable domain (remainder filled in from reference TRBV19 and TRBJ1-5): DGGITQSPKYLFRKEGQNVTLSCEQNLNHDAMYWYRQDPGQGLRLIYYSQIVNDFQKGDIAEGYSVSREKKESFPLTVTSAQKNPTAFYLCASSIELQPQHFGDGTRLSIL.

The chain has TRBV4-3 and TRBJ2-5; possible D gene TRBD2, 5 bases. Germline V lookup: CDR1 LGHNA, CDR2 YSLEER. The CDR3 is made up of 14 amino acids. Trimming removed 0 bases from V and 5 bases from J, with 10 bases in between. The CDR3 DNA follows: TGCGCCAGCAGCCAAGATCTTGCTAGCGAGACCCAGTACTTC. Translation: CASSQDLASETQYF.

The V and J genes are TRBV27 and TRBJ2-2; a possible D gene is TRBD2 (7 bases). Trimming removed 3 bases at V and 6 bases at J, with 11 bases between. The V gene's germline CDR1 is MNHEY and CDR2 SMNVEV (reference sequence). The length of the CDR3 is 14 residues. In DNA form, the CDR3 reads TGTGCCAGCAGTTTGGGGGGGCGGGCCGGGGAGCTGTTTTTT. Translated: CASSLGGRAGELFF.

The genes are TRBV19 and TRBJ1-4; 7 bases match TRBD1. Germline lookup yields CDR1 LNHDA and CDR2 SQIVND (reference sequence). With V trimmed by 6 bases and J by 6 bases, 7 bases remained unmatched. The CDR3 sequence is 14 residues long. DNA of the CDR3: TGTGCCAGTAGGAAACAGGGGATGCATGAAAAACTGTTTTTT. This encodes CASRKQGMHEKLFF. Drawing the rest from reference TRBV19 and TRBJ1-4, the complete variable domain is DGGITQSPKYLFRKEGQNVTLSCEQNLNHDAMYWYRQDPGQGLRLIYYSQIVNDFQKGDIAEGYSVSREKKESFPLTVTSAQKNPTAFYLCASRKQGMHEKLFFGSGTQLSVL.

This clone was seen more than once but under ten times. This chain connects TRBV28 to TRBJ1-6, with D possibly TRBD1 on 5 matching bases. CDR1 MDHEN and CDR2 SYDVKM come from the germline V gene. The length of the CDR3 is 13 residues. Trimming removed 8 bases from V and 9 bases from J, with 14 bases in between. The CDR3 DNA reads as TGTGCCAGCCTCAGGGTTCTAAGTTCACCCCTCCACTTT. It encodes CASLRVLSSPLHF. Together with reference TRBV28 and TRBJ1-6, the CDR3 gives the full variable domain: DVKVTQSSRYLVKRTGEKVFLECVQDMDHENMFWYRQDPGLGLRLIYFSYDVKMKEKGDIPEGYSVSREKKERFSLILESASTNQTSMYLCASLRVLSSPLHFGNGTRLTVT.

The rearrangement links TRBV10-1 to TRBJ1-2, with 7 bases lining up with TRBD1. V was pared by 3 bases and J by 4 bases, with 5 bases of the junction left unmatched. There are 14 residues in the CDR3. Germline V gene sequence: CDR1 WNHNN, CDR2 SYGVQD (reference sequence). This CDR3 reads CASSEGGDSYGYTF. CDR3 nucleotide sequence: TGCGCCAGCAGTGAAGGAGGGGACAGCTATGGCTACACCTTC.

The CDR3 is CASSRTGVYGYTF. The CDR3, as DNA: TGTGCCAGCAGTAGGACAGGAGTCTATGGCTACACCTTC. This chain joins TRBV7-6 and TRBJ1-2, with 7 bases lining up with TRBD1. Germline-derived CDR1 and CDR2 are SGHVS and FNYEAQ. The CDR3 consists of 13 residues. With 6 bases clipped from V and 4 bases from J, the junction kept 5 bases outside the gene matches.

In nucleotides, the CDR3 is TGTGCCAGTACCCCTCCCAGTTTCGGCGGCTACTATGGCTACACCTTC. Protein: CASTPPSFGGYYGYTF. The rearrangement joins TRBV19 to TRBJ1-2; D unclear. The CDR3 runs to 16 residues. Germline V gives CDR1 LNHDA, CDR2 SQIVND (reference sequence). The V and J ends lost 7 bases and 3 bases respectively, with 21 bases between them.

There are a few counts of this clone. The rearrangement links TRBV28 to TRBJ2-7; D perhaps matches TRBD2 (7 bases). Germline CDR1 and CDR2: MDHEN and SYDVKM. This CDR3 is 15 amino acids long. V was shortened by 9 bases and J by 2 bases, with 20 bases between the two germline ends. The CDR3: CASAKGGEFPYEQYF. Written as DNA, the CDR3 is TGTGCCAGTGCGAAGGGGGGGGAATTCCCCTACGAGCAGTACTTC.

This clone was detected once. The J gene is TRBJ1-1, the V gene TRBV10-3; D may be TRBD1 (5 bases). V gave up 11 bases and J gave up 7 bases, with 20 bases separating them. Germline CDR1 is ENHRY and CDR2 is SYGVKD. This CDR3 contains 13 residues. For the CDR3, the DNA is TGTGCCGCCCAAATGACTCACCAGGGTGAAGCTTTCTTT. Translation: CAAQMTHQGEAFF.

This clone was seen once. The chain links TRBV7-2 to TRBJ2-6; D unresolved. Germline V gives CDR1 SGHTA, CDR2 FQGNSA. The length of the CDR3 is 17 residues. V lost 1 base and J 0 bases, leaving 10 bases between the germline ends. CDR3 sequence reads: CASSLVSSPSGANVLTF. CDR3 nucleotides: TGTGCCAGCAGCTTAGTTAGCTCCCCCTCTGGGGCCAACGTCCTGACTTTC.

This clone occurred once. The gene calls are TRBV9 and TRBJ1-1, with D tentatively TRBD1 (6 bases). With 5 bases removed from V and 2 bases from J, the gap between germline ends came to 10 bases. This CDR3 is 13 amino acids long. CDR1 and CDR2 from the germline V gene are SGDLS and YYNGEE. CDR3 amino acids: CASRSQGNTEAFF. As DNA, the CDR3 is TGTGCCAGCAGATCACAGGGAAACACTGAAGCTTTCTTT.

The chain employs TRBV4-2 and TRBJ2-1; 9 bases line up with TRBD2. Germline trimming cut 1 base from V and 7 bases from J; bases unmatched to any gene: 14. Germline CDR1 is LGHNA and CDR2 is YNFKEQ. This CDR3 region has 18 residues. The CDR3 region is CASSQGSTSGKGGNEQFF. CDR3 nucleotides: TGTGCCAGCAGCCAAGGATCGACTAGCGGAAAAGGGGGGAATGAGCAGTTCTTC.

V gene TRBV19 combines with J gene TRBJ2-1, with 7 bases matching TRBD2. From germline, CDR1 is LNHDA and CDR2 SQIVND (reference sequence). The CDR3 covers 15 residues. V shed 5 bases and J 4 bases; nucleotides not matched to a gene: 8. The CDR3 sequence: CASSPNTGGYNEQFF. DNA for the CDR3: TGTGCCAGTAGTCCTAATACGGGGGGTTACAATGAGCAGTTCTTC.

The chain uses TRBV19 and TRBJ2-3, with TRBD2 as a possible D gene (5 bases). The V and J ends lost 9 bases and 0 bases respectively, with 13 bases between them. The germline V gene has CDR1 LNHDA and CDR2 SQIVND (reference sequence). The CDR3 is 14 residues long. Here the CDR3 reads CASQLTRSTDTQYF. In nucleotides, the CDR3 is TGTGCCAGCCAACTTACTAGAAGCACAGATACGCAGTATTTT.

V gene TRBV6-5 combines with J gene TRBJ2-1, with TRBD2 as a possible D gene (5 bases). V was shortened by 5 bases and J by 2 bases, with 13 bases between the two germline ends. The CDR3 is 15 residues long. The germline CDR1 and CDR2 sequences are MNHEY and SVGAGI. The CDR3 nucleotides are TGTGCCAGCAGTACTGGACTGGCGGCCTACAATGAGCAGTTCTTC. The encoded protein is CASSTGLAAYNEQFF.

The V call is TRBV28, the J call TRBJ1-3; possible D gene TRBD1, 5 bases. Germline V gene data show CDR1 as MDHEN and CDR2 as SYDVKM. V lost 4 bases and J 0 bases, leaving 22 bases between the germline ends. The CDR3 is 19 amino acids. CDR3 loop: CASSSQGYIGINSGNTIYF. The CDR3 DNA follows: TGTGCCAGCAGTTCTCAGGGTTACATAGGCATTAACTCTGGAAACACCATATATTTT.

Note on this clone: The final CDR3 position lacks the conserved phenylalanine or tryptophan, pointing to a likely read error. No DNA is shown, since the ends of the CDR3 on it are uncertain; the CDR3 is the one TCRdb lists. The rearrangement links TRBV5-5 to TRBJ1-2; the listed D gene, TRBD1, was not tested against the DNA. Germline loops: CDR1 SGHKS, CDR2 YYEKEE (reference sequence). The CDR3 is 10 residues long, counting both termini. CDR3 protein: CASSYDRKHA.

On this clone: Compared with germline, one end of the junction differs, possibly owing to a read error. V and J are TRBV18 and TRBJ1-4, with TRBD1 matching 7 bases. Germline CDR1 reads KGHSH; CDR2 reads LQKENI. There are 16 residues in the CDR3. The CDR3 here is CASSPRRQGFNEELFF. Here the CDR3 DNA reads TGTGCCAGCTCACCACGGCGACAGGGTTTTAATGAAGAACTGTTTTTT.

This chain links TRBV23-1 with TRBJ2-3; 7 bases match TRBD1. TRBV23-1 is assigned to the ORF class and has an uncertain function. V lost 4 bases to trimming and J lost 0 bases; unmatched junction nucleotides: 13. This CDR3 comprises 18 residues. CDR3 amino acids: CASSRPGTEVLSTDTQYF. CDR3 bases: TGCGCCAGCAGTCGTCCCGGGACAGAGGTTCTAAGCACAGATACGCAGTATTTT.

The rearrangement links TRBV6-2 or TRBV6-3 to TRBJ2-7; TRBD2 matches at 7 bases. Germline CDR1 MNHEY, CDR2 SVGEGT. The CDR3 length is 15 residues. The junction had 5 bases not matched to a gene; V was cut back by 2 bases and J by 1 base. CDR3 nucleotides: TGTGCCAGCAGTTACCCCGGGAGGCCATCCTACGAGCAGTACTTC. This encodes CASSYPGRPSYEQYF.

The chain combines TRBV10-3 with TRBJ1-6; 9 nucleotides line up with TRBD1. The trim removed 5 bases at V and 9 bases at J, leaving 5 bases unmatched. CDR1 is ENHRY and CDR2 is SYGVKD in the germline V gene. The CDR3 is 14 amino acids. For the CDR3, the DNA is TGTGCCATCAGTCCGGGACAGGGACCTTCACCCCTCCACTTT. Its translation: CAISPGQGPSPLHF.

This clone was picked up a small number of times. V and J are TRBV18 and TRBJ1-2, with a possible D match to TRBD1 (6 bases). The CDR3 sequence is 15 residues long. The germline V and J ends were trimmed by 3 bases and 4 bases, with 15 bases remaining between them. The germline CDR1 and CDR2 sequences are KGHSH and LQKENI. CDR3 loop: CASSPGATSGYGYTF. The CDR3 bases are TGTGCCAGCTCACCGGGGGCGACTTCGGGCTATGGCTACACCTTC.

The chain couples TRBV19 to TRBJ1-1; D remains unclear. The V gene lost 7 bases and the J gene lost 4 bases, with 19 bases spanning the gap. Per the germline V gene, CDR1 is LNHDA and CDR2 is SQIVND (reference sequence). This CDR3 spans 15 amino acids. The CDR3 nucleotides read TGTGCCAGTATGTCGGGTTCCCGGGGAGGCACTGAAGCTTTCTTT. Its translation is CASMSGSRGGTEAFF.

The rearrangement joins TRBV7-2 to TRBJ2-5; D perhaps matches TRBD2 (6 bases). The CDR3 spans 14 residues. Germline V gives CDR1 SGHTA, CDR2 FQGNSA. V lost 0 bases, J lost 5 bases, and 10 bases lay in between. CDR3 DNA sequence: TGTGCCAGCAGCTTAGCCAGGGCGGGGGAGACCCAGTACTTC. As protein: CASSLARAGETQYF.